This is a list of T cell receptor beta chains from one sample in a study of blood T cell repertoires in COVID-19. The table came from immunoSEQ multiplex PCR; TCRdb's copy has only in-frame clones and leaves some out. The sample includes some 510,000 clones, around nine tenths of them seen just once. The source material was PBMCs or T cells enriched from blood (not recorded which). The receptors shown here come from a woman aged 40 to 50 who had recovered from COVID-19. The CDR3 runs from the conserved cysteine through the conserved F or W. The order of the fields is clone size, D gene, V gene, J gene, CDR3 protein, CDR3 DNA. A D gene is named only where the DNA matches it firmly. The size entry is marked missing in some rows and otherwise reads once, few, many or a size class.

abundance: NA; d_gene: TRBD1; v_gene: TRBV4-1; j_gene: TRBJ2-7; CDR3aa: CASSPLTNRGRNYYEQYF; CDR3nt: TGCGCCAGCAGCCCTCTGACTAACAGGGGTAGAAACTACTACGAGCAGTACTTC
abundance: NA; d_gene: NA; v_gene: TRBV19; j_gene: TRBJ2-5; CDR3aa: CASRERDTQYQETQYF; CDR3nt: TGTGCCAGTAGGGAGCGGGACACCCAGTACCAAGAGACCCAGTACTTC
abundance: NA; d_gene: TRBD1; v_gene: TRBV20-1; j_gene: TRBJ2-7; CDR3aa: CSASPWDRSYEQYF; CDR3nt: TGCAGTGCTAGTCCGTGGGACAGGTCCTACGAGCAGTACTTC
abundance: NA; d_gene: NA; v_gene: TRBV20-1; j_gene: TRBJ2-3; CDR3aa: CSARPVPQYF; CDR3nt: TGCAGTGCCCGCCCGGTGCCGCAGTATTTT
abundance: NA; d_gene: TRBD2; v_gene: TRBV5-5; j_gene: TRBJ2-1; CDR3aa: CASSWAAGAWYNEQFF; CDR3nt: TGTGCCAGCAGCTGGGCAGCGGGAGCATGGTACAATGAGCAGTTCTTC
abundance: NA; d_gene: NA; v_gene: TRBV5-1; j_gene: TRBJ2-3; CDR3aa: CASSLEPTGGGTDTQYF; CDR3nt: TGCGCCAGCAGCTTGGAGCCAACCGGAGGGGGCACAGATACGCAGTATTTT
abundance: NA; d_gene: NA; v_gene: TRBV11-3; j_gene: TRBJ2-3; CDR3aa: CASSWGEDTQYF; CDR3nt: TGTGCCAGCAGCTGGGGGGAAGATACGCAGTATTTT
abundance: NA; d_gene: TRBD2; v_gene: TRBV5-5; j_gene: TRBJ2-1; CDR3aa: CASSLEIWTSGAQFF; CDR3nt: TGTGCCAGCAGCTTGGAGATTTGGACTAGCGGGGCCCAGTTCTTC
abundance: NA; d_gene: NA; v_gene: TRBV11-3; j_gene: TRBJ2-7; CDR3aa: CASSLDSLRGSYEQYF; CDR3nt: TGTGCCAGCAGCTTAGATTCTCTTCGAGGGTCCTACGAGCAGTACTTC
abundance: NA; d_gene: NA; v_gene: TRBV7-9; j_gene: TRBJ2-5; CDR3aa: CASSLSMQGPQETQYF; CDR3nt: TGTGCCAGCAGCTTATCCATGCAGGGCCCACAAGAGACCCAGTACTTC
abundance: NA; d_gene: NA; v_gene: TRBV19; j_gene: TRBJ2-1; CDR3aa: CASNQDYRDNSYNEQFF; CDR3nt: TGTGCCAGCAACCAAGATTACCGGGACAACTCCTACAATGAGCAGTTCTTC
abundance: NA; d_gene: NA; v_gene: TRBV21-1; j_gene: TRBJ2-7; CDR3aa: CASSKVGNRASESSYEQYF; CDR3nt: TGTGCCAGCAGCAAAGTAGGTAATAGGGCTAGCGAGAGCTCCTACGAGCAGTACTTC
abundance: NA; d_gene: NA; v_gene: TRBV29-1; j_gene: TRBJ1-1; CDR3aa: CSVEPQGYTEAFF; CDR3nt: TGCAGCGTTGAACCGCAGGGATACACTGAAGCTTTCTTT
abundance: NA; d_gene: NA; v_gene: TRBV5-1; j_gene: TRBJ2-5; CDR3aa: CASSLDSAYQETQYF; CDR3nt: TGCGCCAGCAGCTTGGATAGCGCGTACCAAGAGACCCAGTACTTC
abundance: few; d_gene: TRBD2; v_gene: TRBV7-2; j_gene: TRBJ2-1; CDR3aa: CASSLARLAGENNEQFF; CDR3nt: TGTGCCAGCAGCTTAGCGAGACTAGCGGGAGAGAACAATGAGCAGTTCTTC
abundance: NA; d_gene: NA; v_gene: TRBV7-8; j_gene: TRBJ2-3; CDR3aa: CASTLGGTGTDTQYF; CDR3nt: TGTGCCAGCACCCTTGGCGGGACTGGCACAGATACGCAGTATTTT
abundance: NA; d_gene: NA; v_gene: TRBV5-1; j_gene: TRBJ2-1; CDR3aa: CASSGTGSSYNEQFF; CDR3nt: TGCGCCAGCAGCGGCACAGGGAGCTCCTACAATGAGCAGTTCTTC
abundance: few; d_gene: NA; v_gene: TRBV5-1; j_gene: TRBJ2-1; CDR3aa: CASSLRVGGTYEQFF; CDR3nt: TGCGCCAGCAGCTTGAGAGTGGGAGGAACCTATGAGCAGTTCTTC
abundance: NA; d_gene: TRBD1; v_gene: TRBV7-9; j_gene: TRBJ1-2; CDR3aa: CASSARTGTGGSYGYTF; CDR3nt: TGTGCCAGCTCCGCTCGCACCGGGACAGGGGGAAGCTATGGCTACACCTTC
abundance: once; d_gene: TRBD2; v_gene: TRBV6-1; j_gene: TRBJ2-7; CDR3aa: CASSDEGLAGPYEQYF; CDR3nt: TGTGCCAGCAGTGACGAAGGTCTAGCGGGACCTTACGAGCAGTACTTC
abundance: NA; d_gene: TRBD1; v_gene: TRBV4-3; j_gene: TRBJ1-1; CDR3aa: CASSHRGQERKAFF; CDR3nt: TGCGCCAGCAGCCACCGTGGACAGGAGCGAAAAGCTTTCTTT
abundance: NA; d_gene: NA; v_gene: TRBV7-7; j_gene: TRBJ2-2; CDR3aa: CASSLAGLAGGTGELFF; CDR3nt: TGTGCCAGCAGCTTAGCGGGTTTAGCTGGTGGCACCGGGGAGCTGTTTTTT
abundance: NA; d_gene: NA; v_gene: TRBV6-2/TRBV6-3; j_gene: TRBJ1-5; CDR3aa: CASSYSGRWEDLGNQPQHF; CDR3nt: TGTGCCAGCAGTTACTCAGGCAGGTGGGAGGATCTGGGCAATCAGCCCCAGCATTTT
abundance: NA; d_gene: NA; v_gene: TRBV7-9; j_gene: TRBJ1-4; CDR3aa: CASSRDRANEKLFF; CDR3nt: TGTGCCAGCAGCCGAGACAGAGCGAATGAAAAACTGTTTTTT
abundance: NA; d_gene: TRBD1; v_gene: TRBV6-2/TRBV6-3; j_gene: TRBJ1-1; CDR3aa: CASSYSRDRNTEAFF; CDR3nt: TGTGCCAGCAGTTACTCCCGGGACAGAAACACTGAAGCTTTCTTT
abundance: NA; d_gene: NA; v_gene: TRBV11-2; j_gene: TRBJ1-4; CDR3aa: CASSLNQGPYEKLFF; CDR3nt: TGTGCCAGCAGCCTTAACCAGGGGCCTTATGAAAAACTGTTTTTT
abundance: NA; d_gene: NA; v_gene: TRBV24-1; j_gene: TRBJ2-1; CDR3aa: CATSDSLAGRRYNEQFF; CDR3nt: TGTGCCACCAGTGATTCCCTGGCAGGGCGACGCTACAATGAGCAGTTCTTC
abundance: NA; d_gene: NA; v_gene: TRBV7-2; j_gene: TRBJ1-2; CDR3aa: CASTHPGNFGGYTF; CDR3nt: TGTGCCAGCACCCACCCAGGGAACTTTGGTGGCTACACCTTC
abundance: NA; d_gene: NA; v_gene: TRBV6-5; j_gene: TRBJ1-5; CDR3aa: CASRARSSNQPQHF; CDR3nt: TGTGCCAGCAGAGCACGGTCTAGCAATCAGCCCCAGCATTTT
abundance: NA; d_gene: TRBD1; v_gene: TRBV4-1; j_gene: TRBJ1-2; CDR3aa: CASSQDSGTGFYGYTF; CDR3nt: TGCGCCAGCAGCCAGGACTCAGGGACAGGTTTCTATGGCTACACCTTC
abundance: once; d_gene: NA; v_gene: TRBV2; j_gene: TRBJ1-5; CDR3aa: CASSEMGEGQPQHF; CDR3nt: TGTGCCAGCAGTGAAATGGGGGAGGGTCAGCCCCAGCATTTT
abundance: NA; d_gene: NA; v_gene: TRBV18; j_gene: TRBJ2-5; CDR3aa: CASSPRTASSQETQYF; CDR3nt: TGTGCCAGCTCACCTCGGACAGCCTCTTCCCAAGAGACCCAGTACTTC
abundance: NA; d_gene: TRBD1; v_gene: TRBV6-5; j_gene: TRBJ1-2; CDR3aa: CASSYIDKGGGYTF; CDR3nt: TGTGCCAGCAGTTATATCGACAAAGGGGGCGGCTACACCTTC
abundance: NA; d_gene: NA; v_gene: TRBV12-3/TRBV12-4; j_gene: TRBJ2-5; CDR3aa: CASSRLEETQYF; CDR3nt: TGTGCCAGCAGTCGACTAGAAGAGACCCAGTACTTC
abundance: NA; d_gene: TRBD2; v_gene: TRBV5-8; j_gene: TRBJ2-5; CDR3aa: CASSLSLAGGLQETQYF; CDR3nt: TGTGCCAGCAGCTTGAGTCTAGCGGGAGGGTTGCAAGAGACCCAGTACTTC
abundance: NA; d_gene: NA; v_gene: TRBV11-2; j_gene: TRBJ1-6; CDR3aa: CASSLGPSDFYNSPLHF; CDR3nt: TGTGCCAGCAGCTTGGGCCCCTCGGACTTCTATAATTCACCCCTCCACTTT
abundance: few; d_gene: TRBD1; v_gene: TRBV5-8; j_gene: TRBJ1-1; CDR3aa: CATQTGFSEAFF; CDR3nt: TGTGCCACCCAGACAGGGTTTAGTGAAGCTTTCTTT
abundance: NA; d_gene: TRBD1; v_gene: TRBV6-1; j_gene: TRBJ1-5; CDR3aa: CASSEAWTGVTPQHF; CDR3nt: TGTGCCAGCAGTGAGGCCTGGACAGGGGTAACGCCCCAGCATTTT
abundance: once; d_gene: TRBD2; v_gene: TRBV5-1; j_gene: TRBJ2-5; CDR3aa: CASSPGLAGSRETQYF; CDR3nt: TGCGCCAGCAGCCCTGGACTAGCGGGATCTCGGGAGACCCAGTACTTC
abundance: NA; d_gene: NA; v_gene: TRBV11-3; j_gene: TRBJ2-3; CDR3aa: CASSLGSPRGLTDTQYF; CDR3nt: TGTGCCAGCAGCTTAGGGAGCCCCAGGGGTCTCACAGATACGCAGTATTTT
abundance: NA; d_gene: TRBD2; v_gene: TRBV7-7; j_gene: TRBJ2-2; CDR3aa: CASSLYFSGRASNTGELFF; CDR3nt: TGTGCCAGCAGCTTATATTTTAGCGGGAGGGCGTCGAACACCGGGGAGCTGTTTTTT